Listed below are T cell receptor beta chains from one sample, sequenced in a study of blood T cell repertoires in COVID-19. Here immunoSEQ multiplex PCR was the method, and the copy in TCRdb shows in-frame clones only, minus some. The data show 130,000 to 150,000 clones, around 81% seen once. Sequenced sample: peripheral blood. The receptors here all came from a man aged 55 to 70 with active or convalescent COVID-19. Both conserved end residues are part of each CDR3. The D gene is left open where the match is weak. Not all rows give a size; the values are once, few, many and, for expanded clones, a class.

clone_size j_call v_call d_call cdr3_nt cdr3_aa
NA TRBJ2-1 TRBV18 NA TGTGCCAGCTCACCACGTTCTAGTGATGAGCAGTTCTTC CASSPRSSDEQFF
NA TRBJ2-1 TRBV29-1 TRBD2 TGCAGCGCACCCGGGGAGGGAGTGGGCTACAATGAGCAGTTCTTC CSAPGEGVGYNEQFF
NA TRBJ2-5 TRBV5-4 NA TGTGCCAGCAGCAGGGACTGGCAAGAGACCCAGTACTTC CASSRDWQETQYF
NA TRBJ1-2 TRBV18 NA TGTGCCAGCTCACCACAGGAACGGGATGGCTACACCTTC CASSPQERDGYTF
few TRBJ2-7 TRBV30 NA TGTGCCTGGAGTGAGTCCCAGGTGAGCTCCTACGAGCAGTACTTC CAWSESQVSSYEQYF
NA TRBJ2-5 TRBV11-2 TRBD1 TGTGCCAGCAGCTTAAAGGACAGGGGAAACCAAGAGACCCAGTACTTC CASSLKDRGNQETQYF
once TRBJ2-7 TRBV10-3 TRBD2 TGTGCCATCAGTGTCCGGACTAGCCTCTACGAGCAGTACTTC CAISVRTSLYEQYF
NA TRBJ2-7 TRBV11-2 TRBD2 TGTGCCAGCAGCCTTTCTAGCGGGAAATACGAGCAGTACTTC CASSLSSGKYEQYF
once TRBJ2-3 TRBV7-3 TRBD2 TGTGCCAGCAGTCGCCTAGCGGGAGGGGCAGATACGCAGTATTTT CASSRLAGGADTQYF
NA TRBJ1-4 TRBV7-9 NA TGTGCCAGCAGCGCGGACCTAATCAGGGTGGGAGAAAAACTGTTTTTT CASSADLIRVGEKLFF
NA TRBJ2-3 TRBV5-4 TRBD1 TGTGCCAGCAGCGCACCGACAGGGAAAGATACGCAGTATTTT CASSAPTGKDTQYF
NA TRBJ2-1 TRBV4-2 TRBD2 TGTGCCAGCAGCCAAGTCGGTACGGGAGGGCCGGATAATGAGCAGTTCTTC CASSQVGTGGPDNEQFF
few TRBJ2-4 TRBV5-8 NA TGTGCCAGCAGCTTAATTGGGCCTCAAAACATTCAGTACTTC CASSLIGPQNIQYF
NA TRBJ1-5 TRBV19 TRBD1 TGTGCCAGTAGCACAGGGGGAGACAATCAGCCCCAGCATTTT CASSTGGDNQPQHF
NA TRBJ1-3 TRBV9 NA TGTGCCAGCAGCGGGGCCCCTGGAAACACCATATATTTT CASSGAPGNTIYF
NA TRBJ2-7 TRBV5-8 TRBD1 TGTGCCAGCAGCTTGGCTTGGAGGACAGGAACCTACGAGCAGTACTTC CASSLAWRTGTYEQYF
NA TRBJ2-6 TRBV5-5 NA TGTGCCAGCAGCTTGTTTCAGGGGGGCGGCCCTGGGGCCAACGTCCTGACTTTC CASSLFQGGGPGANVLTF
NA TRBJ2-1 TRBV5-4 NA TGTGCCAGCAGCCCTAGGACAGTCTCCTACAATGAGCAGTTCTTC CASSPRTVSYNEQFF
NA TRBJ1-3 TRBV28 NA TGTGCCAGCAGTGCAGGATACTCTGGAAACACCATATATTTT CASSAGYSGNTIYF
few TRBJ2-2 TRBV7-2 TRBD1 TGTGCCAGCAGCTTCTTACAGGGGACCGGGGAGCTGTTTTTT CASSFLQGTGELFF
NA TRBJ2-2 TRBV11-3 NA TGTGCCAGCAGCTTAGATAATAGCGGGAACACCGGGGAGCTGTTTTTT CASSLDNSGNTGELFF
NA TRBJ1-6 TRBV3-1/TRBV3-2 NA TGTGCCAGCAGCCAAGTCAGCTATAATTCACCCCTCCACTTT CASSQVSYNSPLHF
NA TRBJ2-1 TRBV6-8 TRBD2 TGTGCCACCTTCGAGCCCCTACTAGCGGTAAACAATGAGCAGTTCTTC CATFEPLLAVNNEQFF
NA TRBJ1-6 TRBV5-4 TRBD1 TGTGCCAGCAGCGTGACCTGGACAGGGGACGGCCTCCACTTT CASSVTWTGDGLHF
NA TRBJ1-1 TRBV11-2 TRBD1 TGTGCCAGCAGCCAAAGGACAGGGGGATTATACACTGAAGCTTTCTTT CASSQRTGGLYTEAFF
few TRBJ2-7 TRBV4-3 TRBD2 TGCGCCAGCAGCCAAGAGGCGGGGAGGGCATCCTACGAGCAGTACTTC CASSQEAGRASYEQYF
NA TRBJ2-2 TRBV11-3 NA TGTGCCAGCAGCCGAGGGGGGGCCGGGGAGCTGTTTTTT CASSRGGAGELFF
few TRBJ1-4 TRBV9 TRBD1 TGTGCCAGCAGCGAAGGGGGCAGTGAAAAACTGTTTTTT CASSEGGSEKLFF
NA TRBJ1-1 TRBV7-9 TRBD1 TGTGCCAGCAGCTCCGGGACAGGGTGGAACACTGAAGCTTTCTTT CASSSGTGWNTEAFF
NA TRBJ2-7 TRBV7-9 NA TGTGCCAGCAGTGAAGGAGGCTACGAGCAGTACTTC CASSEGGYEQYF
NA TRBJ1-1 TRBV7-2 NA TGTGCCAGCAGCTTAGCCTCCGGGAACACTGAAGCTTTCTTT CASSLASGNTEAFF
NA TRBJ1-5 TRBV11-2 NA TGTGCCAGCAGCTCATTGGCGGGTATGGGCCAGCCCCAGCATTTT CASSSLAGMGQPQHF
NA TRBJ2-1 TRBV9 TRBD2 TGTGCCAGCAGCGGGCATAGCGGGAAGGGGGGTGAGCAGTTCTTC CASSGHSGKGGEQFF
NA TRBJ1-5 TRBV28 NA TGTGCCAGCAGTTTCAACAGCATTAATCAGCCCCAGCATTTT CASSFNSINQPQHF
NA TRBJ2-4 TRBV7-2 NA TGTGCCAGCAGCTTAGTACCTCCGGCCCGGGAACACATTCAGTACTTC CASSLVPPAREHIQYF
NA TRBJ2-6 TRBV6-2/TRBV6-3 TRBD1 TGTGCCAGCAGTTTCGACAGGGTGAGCTCTGGGGCCAACGTCCTGACTTTC CASSFDRVSSGANVLTF
NA TRBJ2-3 TRBV19 NA TGTGCCAGTAGTGACTACAAGGGGACTAGCACAGATACGCAGTATTTT CASSDYKGTSTDTQYF
NA TRBJ1-4 TRBV7-2 TRBD1 TGTGCCAGCAGCCCCAGGGGGCGGACTGAAAAACTGTTTTTT CASSPRGRTEKLFF
once TRBJ2-7 TRBV5-1 NA TGCGCCAGCAGCATCCTCCGGGACACTTCCTACGAGCAGTACTTC CASSILRDTSYEQYF
few TRBJ1-1 TRBV12-3/TRBV12-4 NA TGTGCCAGCAGCCCCAGAGGTGAAGTAGCTTTCTTT CASSPRGEVAFF
NA TRBJ2-7 TRBV27 NA TGTGCCAGCAGTTCAGGCACCGAGCAGTACTTC CASSSGTEQYF
NA TRBJ2-2 TRBV11-3 NA TGTGCCAGCAGCCCCGAATGGAGTGGGGAGCTGTTTTTT CASSPEWSGELFF
NA TRBJ2-1 TRBV5-5 NA TGTGCCAGCAGCCCACAATACAATGAGCAGTTCTTC CASSPQYNEQFF
once TRBJ1-5 TRBV2 NA TGTGCCAGCAGTGAAGCGGGAGGATCTCATCAGCCCCAGCATTTT CASSEAGGSHQPQHF
NA TRBJ2-3 TRBV9 NA TGTGCCAGCAGCCTCGGACTGAGTAGAGATACGCAGTATTTT CASSLGLSRDTQYF
NA TRBJ1-5 TRBV10-3 TRBD1 TGTGCCATCAGTGGACCGGGACAGGTCAATCAGCCCCAGCATTTT CAISGPGQVNQPQHF
NA TRBJ1-2 TRBV27 NA TGTGCCAGCCGAGCGGCAGGGAGGGTAGGATCCTATGGCTACACCTTC CASRAAGRVGSYGYTF
NA TRBJ2-5 TRBV12-3/TRBV12-4 TRBD1 TGTGCCAGCAGACAGGGACAGCAGACCCAGTACTTC CASRQGQQTQYF
NA TRBJ2-3 TRBV7-9 TRBD1 TGTGCCAGCAGCTTTCTCTTGGACAGGCTGCTTTTT CASSFLLDRLLF
NA TRBJ1-4 TRBV7-2 NA TGTGCCAGCAGCGTAAGACAGGCAACTAATGAAAAACTGTTTTTT CASSVRQATNEKLFF
NA TRBJ1-2 TRBV6-2/TRBV6-3 NA TGTGCCAGCAGTTATTCCGGACAGTATGGCTACACCTTC CASSYSGQYGYTF
NA TRBJ1-1 TRBV29-1 TRBD1 TGCAGCGTCCTGACAGGGAAGAACACTGAAGCTTTCTTT CSVLTGKNTEAFF
NA TRBJ2-1 TRBV2 NA TGTGCCAGCCGGGCGCAAGCGGCCTACAATGAGCAGTTCTTC CASRAQAAYNEQFF
once TRBJ2-7 TRBV4-1 TRBD2 TGCGCCAGCAGCCAAGATCCCCCTCTAGCGGGAAGTACCTACGCCAAGCAGTACTTC CASSQDPPLAGSTYAKQYF
NA TRBJ1-1 TRBV2 NA TGTGCCAGTCTCAGGGAGAACACTGAAGCTTTCTTT CASLRENTEAFF